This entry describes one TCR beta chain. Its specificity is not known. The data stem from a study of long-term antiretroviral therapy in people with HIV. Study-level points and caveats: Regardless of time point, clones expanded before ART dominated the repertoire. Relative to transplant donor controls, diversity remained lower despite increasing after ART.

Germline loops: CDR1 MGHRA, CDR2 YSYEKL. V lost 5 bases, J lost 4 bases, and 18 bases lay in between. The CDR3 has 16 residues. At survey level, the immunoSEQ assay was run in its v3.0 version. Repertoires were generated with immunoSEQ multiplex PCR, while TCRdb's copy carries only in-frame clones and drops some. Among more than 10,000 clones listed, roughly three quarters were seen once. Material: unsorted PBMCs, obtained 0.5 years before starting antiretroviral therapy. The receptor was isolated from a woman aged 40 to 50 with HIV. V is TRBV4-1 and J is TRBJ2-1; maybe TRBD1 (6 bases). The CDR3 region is CASSAQPGQLYNEQFF. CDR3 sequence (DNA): TGCGCCAGCAGCGCTCAACCGGGACAACTTTACAATGAGCAGTTCTTC.